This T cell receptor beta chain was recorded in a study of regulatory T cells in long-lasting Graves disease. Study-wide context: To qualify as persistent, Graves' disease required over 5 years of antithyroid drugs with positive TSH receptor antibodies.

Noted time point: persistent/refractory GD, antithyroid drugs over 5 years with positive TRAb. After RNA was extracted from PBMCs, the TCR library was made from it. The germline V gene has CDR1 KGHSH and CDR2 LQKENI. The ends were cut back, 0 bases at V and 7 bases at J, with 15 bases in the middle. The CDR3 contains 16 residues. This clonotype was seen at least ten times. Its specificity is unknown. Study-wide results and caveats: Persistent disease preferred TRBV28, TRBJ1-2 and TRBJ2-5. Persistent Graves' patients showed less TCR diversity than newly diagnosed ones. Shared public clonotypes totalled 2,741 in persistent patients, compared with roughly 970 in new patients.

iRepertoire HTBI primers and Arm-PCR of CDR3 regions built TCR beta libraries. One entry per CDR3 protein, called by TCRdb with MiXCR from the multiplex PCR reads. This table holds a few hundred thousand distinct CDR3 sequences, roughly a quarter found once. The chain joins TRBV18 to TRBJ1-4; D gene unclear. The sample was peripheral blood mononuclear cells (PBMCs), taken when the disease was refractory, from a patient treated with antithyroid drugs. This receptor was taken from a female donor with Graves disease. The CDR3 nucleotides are TGTGCCAGCTCACCACCCCAAGCATCTTGGTCTGAAAAACTGTTTTTT. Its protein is CASSPPQASWSEKLFF.